The 32 T cell receptor beta chains below come from one sample, sequenced in a study of T cell repertoires in cytomegalovirus infection. TCRdb processed the reads anew with MiXCR; each CDR3 protein has one entry. The repertoire holds 450,000 to 650,000 distinct CDR3 sequences, with about 26% as singletons. Sequencing used PBMCs. These receptors all stem from a human donor in good health (CMV status not recorded). Some clones in this sample may be carry-over from other donors' samples.

This clonotype was picked up a small number of times. The genes are TRBV5-1 and TRBJ1-4; D is ambiguous. Per germline, CDR1 SGHRS and CDR2 YFSETQ. The ends were cut back, 4 bases at V and 8 bases at J, with 15 bases in the middle. CDR3 size: 14 residues. This CDR3 is CASSPDTEREKLFF. As DNA, the CDR3 is TGCGCCAGCAGCCCAGATACAGAACGAGAAAAACTGTTTTTT.

This clonotype was observed a few times. The CDR3 DNA reads as TGCGCCAGCAGTGCCGCTCTAAACACTGAAGCTTTCTTT. It is translated as CASSAALNTEAFF. The V gene is TRBV10-1, the J gene TRBJ1-1; the D is unclear. The germline CDR1 and CDR2 sequences are WNHNN and SYGVQD (reference sequence). Trimming left V 4 bases short and J 2 bases short, with 8 bases between. This CDR3 is built from 13 residues.

The chain links TRBV6-8 to TRBJ2-7; 8 bases agree with TRBD2. Germline CDR1 and CDR2: MNHGY and SAAAGT. The CDR3 contains 14 residues. The J segment lost 7 bases and the V segment lost 2 bases, leaving 7 bases of the junction unmatched. In DNA form, the CDR3 reads TGTGCCAGCAGTTACCTCGCGGGAGGCGGAGAGCAGTACTTC. It codes for CASSYLAGGGEQYF.

Comments on this clonotype: The junction differs from germline at one of its ends, possibly a read error. The chain is built from TRBV7-2 and TRBJ2-3; TRBD1 matches 11 bases. This CDR3 comprises 14 residues. Per germline, CDR1 SGHTA and CDR2 FQGNSA. The CDR3 nucleotides are TGTGCCAGCAGCTTAGCGCTAGGGGACAGGGGGTTCTCTTTT. Translated, it gives CASSLALGDRGFSF.

This clonotype was recorded many times. The gene calls are TRBV24-1 and TRBJ2-1; 11 bases fit TRBD1. Per germline, CDR1 KGHDR and CDR2 SFDVKD. This CDR3 spans 15 amino acids. J gave up 6 bases and V 5 bases, and 5 bases lay outside the gene matches. In nucleotides, the CDR3 is TGTGCCACCAGTGGTTGGACAGGGGGCTCCAATGAGCAGTTCTTC. This translates into CATSGWTGGSNEQFF.

This rearrangement joins TRBV6-2 or TRBV6-3 to TRBJ1-5, with TRBD1 matching over 9 bases. Unmatched junction bases numbered 7, after V lost 6 bases and J lost 1 base. This CDR3 has 16 amino acids. The germline V gene has CDR1 MNHEY and CDR2 SVGEGT. The CDR3 DNA sequence: TGTGCCAGCAGGCGGGACAGGGCCGTGAGCAATCAGCCCCAGCATTTT. It is translated as CASRRDRAVSNQPQHF.

This chain joins TRBV19 and TRBJ1-5; weak D call: TRBD1 (5 bases). Germline V gene lookup returns CDR1 LNHDA and CDR2 SQIVND (reference sequence). There are 15 residues in the CDR3. Trimming took 1 base from V and 7 from J, leaving 14 bases between them. Written as DNA, the CDR3 is TGTGCCAGTAGTATAGGGTGGCAGGGTAGCCAGCCCCAGCATTTT. This translates into CASSIGWQGSQPQHF.

This clonotype was detected ten times or more. The chain is built from TRBV7-2 and TRBJ2-2; 7 bases are a match to TRBD1. V lost 1 base to trimming and J lost 5 bases; unmatched junction nucleotides: 4. The CDR3 consists of 15 residues. Germline CDR1 and CDR2: SGHTA and FQGNSA. The CDR3 DNA follows: TGTGCCAGCAGCTTAGGACAGGGTGGAACCGGGGAGCTGTTTTTT. Its translation: CASSLGQGGTGELFF.

The chain joins TRBV29-1 to TRBJ2-7, with TRBD1 identical over 8 bases. The germline gives CDR1 SQVTM, CDR2 ANQGSEA. The V segment lost 8 bases and the J segment 5 bases; nucleotides outside the gene matches: 14. The CDR3 consists of 14 residues. DNA of the CDR3: TGCAGCTACCAAGCCGGACAGGGAGCCCACGAGCAGTACTTC. It yields the protein CSYQAGQGAHEQYF.

The chain is built from TRBV27 and TRBJ2-5; D unclear. There are 14 residues in the CDR3. Trimming took 2 bases from V and 0 from J, leaving 7 bases between them. The V gene's germline CDR1 is MNHEY and CDR2 SMNVEV (reference sequence). The CDR3 coding sequence is TGTGCCAGCAGTTTAACCGCATACCAAGAGACCCAGTACTTC. Residues: CASSLTAYQETQYF.

This clonotype has ten or more counts. The chain couples TRBV7-2 to TRBJ2-5; 11 bases are a match to TRBD2. V lost 0 bases, J lost 5 bases, and 2 bases stayed unmatched. Germline V gene data show CDR1 as SGHTA and CDR2 as FQGNSA. There are 15 residues in the CDR3. In DNA, the CDR3 is TGTGCCAGCAGCTTAGCTAGCGGGAGGGGGGAGACCCAGTACTTC. Its protein product is CASSLASGRGETQYF.

The chain has TRBV7-9 and TRBJ1-2, with D perhaps matching TRBD1 (5 bases). Germline V gives CDR1 SEHNR, CDR2 FQNEAQ (reference sequence). The CDR3 sequence is 14 residues long. The V end lost 3 bases, the J end lost 4 bases, and 12 bases lay between the germline ends. CDR3 amino acids: CASSFGGEGYGYTF. DNA of the CDR3: TGTGCCAGCAGCTTCGGGGGTGAGGGCTATGGCTACACCTTC. Full variable domain (outside the CDR3, taken from reference TRBV7-9 and TRBJ1-2): DTGVSQNPRHKITKRGQNVTFRCDPISEHNRLYWYRQTLGQGPEFLTYFQNEAQLEKSRLLSDRFSAERPKGSFSTLEIQRTEQGDSAMYLCASSFGGEGYGYTFGSGTRLTVV.

This clonotype was detected many times. The rearrangement links TRBV24-1 to TRBJ2-3; a possible D gene is TRBD1 (6 bases). CDR1 is KGHDR and CDR2 is SFDVKD in the germline V gene. This CDR3 comprises 17 residues. V gave up 7 bases and J gave up 5 bases, with 24 bases separating them. The DNA of the CDR3 is TGTGCCACCAGACCCTCGGTCGGGGACACTGGGGAAGATACGCAGTATTTT. Translating it yields CATRPSVGDTGEDTQYF.

In the case of this clonotype: This sequence may be a read error, since a much larger clone differs from it by one base. CDR3 nucleotide sequence: TGTGCCAGCTCATCACCCAGCGGGGGTCCTACCTACAATGAGCAGTTCTTC. Its translation is CASSSPSGGPTYNEQFF. The chain employs TRBV18 and TRBJ2-1; 8 nucleotides agree with TRBD2. The CDR3 extends over 17 amino acids. Germline V gene data show CDR1 as KGHSH and CDR2 as LQKENI.

This clonotype was counted between two and nine times. This sequence joins TRBV19 and TRBJ1-2; D call uncertain. Between the trimmed V and J ends, which lost 4 bases and 8 bases, there was a span of 11 bases. The V gene's germline CDR1 is LNHDA and CDR2 SQIVND (reference sequence). CDR3 length: 12 residues. The CDR3 sequence is CASSNDRVGYTF. The CDR3 region has the DNA TGTGCCAGTAGTAACGACCGGGTAGGCTACACCTTC. The full variable domain, in which reference TRBV19 and TRBJ1-2 provide the parts outside the CDR3, is DGGITQSPKYLFRKEGQNVTLSCEQNLNHDAMYWYRQDPGQGLRLIYYSQIVNDFQKGDIAEGYSVSREKKESFPLTVTSAQKNPTAFYLCASSNDRVGYTFGSGTRLTVV.

There are a few counts of this clonotype. This chain connects TRBV5-6 to TRBJ1-2; 7 bases agree with TRBD1. The CDR3 extends over 14 amino acids. CDR1 is SGHDT and CDR2 is YYEEEE in the germline V gene. Losses at the gene ends were 3 bases for V and 5 bases for J; bases not matched to a gene: 7. CDR3 in DNA: TGTGCCAGCAGCTCGGCGGGACAGCTGTATGGCTACACCTTC. This encodes CASSSAGQLYGYTF.

This clonotype was counted between two and nine times. This chain links TRBV6-2 or TRBV6-3 with TRBJ2-1; a weak D match, TRBD2 (5 bases). Germline CDR1 reads MNHEY; CDR2 reads SVGEGT. V was shortened by 2 bases and J by 4 bases, with 18 bases between the two germline ends. The length of the CDR3 is 17 residues. CDR3 protein: CASSYDLEGLGYNEQFF. CDR3 nucleotides: TGTGCCAGCAGTTACGACCTCGAGGGTTTGGGGTACAATGAGCAGTTCTTC.

The V gene is TRBV7-8, the J gene TRBJ2-3; 7 nucleotides agree with TRBD2. The V gene end was trimmed by 5 bases and the J gene end by 0 bases; junction bases not matched to a gene: 17. Germline V gene lookup returns CDR1 SGHVS and CDR2 FQNEAQ. There are 19 residues in the CDR3. CDR3 in DNA: TGTGCCAGCAGCCTTAGGGGACTAATAAAGCGGGATAGCACAGATACGCAGTATTTT. Protein sequence: CASSLRGLIKRDSTDTQYF.

This clonotype was recorded once. The chain employs TRBV20-1 and TRBJ2-4; TRBD2 aligns across 7 bases. After removal of 5 bases from V and 4 bases from J, the junction contained 8 bases not matched to a gene. The CDR3 totals 14 residues. Germline V gives CDR1 DFQATT, CDR2 SNEGSKA (reference sequence). The chain's CDR3 is CSAVRDSGKNIQYF. The CDR3 DNA follows: TGCAGTGCTGTTAGGGATAGCGGGAAAAACATTCAGTACTTC.

The sample holds many counts of this clonotype. The chain uses TRBV7-2 and TRBJ1-3; D is possibly TRBD1 (6 bases). Germline assignment: CDR1 SGHTA and CDR2 FQGNSA. V lost 5 bases to trimming and J lost 7 bases, with 18 bases between them. The CDR3 totals 15 residues. The CDR3 sequence: CASSQTGPKANTIYF. The CDR3, as DNA: TGTGCCAGCAGCCAGACAGGACCTAAGGCTAACACCATATATTTT.

The V and J genes are TRBV6-5 and TRBJ2-7; 7 bases fit TRBD2. After removal of 2 bases from V and 4 bases from J, the junction contained 11 bases not matched to a gene. CDR3 length equals 16 residues. Per the germline V gene, CDR1 is MNHEY and CDR2 is SVGAGI. The CDR3 is CASSYRRGGSLYEQYF. The CDR3 nucleotides are TGTGCCAGCAGTTACCGGCGAGGCGGGAGTCTATACGAGCAGTACTTC.

This chain joins TRBV28 and TRBJ1-3; 7 positions agree with TRBD1. The V gene's germline CDR1 is MDHEN and CDR2 SYDVKM. The CDR3 contains 15 residues. J lost 0 bases, V lost 6 bases, and 5 bases had no gene match. CDR3: CASRSGTASGNTIYF. The CDR3, as DNA: TGTGCCAGCAGGAGCGGGACAGCCTCTGGAAACACCATATATTTT. Complete variable domain (other parts from reference TRBV28 and TRBJ1-3): DVKVTQSSRYLVKRTGEKVFLECVQDMDHENMFWYRQDPGLGLRLIYFSYDVKMKEKGDIPEGYSVSREKKERFSLILESASTNQTSMYLCASRSGTASGNTIYFGEGSWLTVV.

The chain joins TRBV29-1 to TRBJ2-3; 7 nucleotides align to TRBD2. Looked up from germline, CDR1 is SQVTM and CDR2 is ANQGSEA. The CDR3 runs to 14 residues. V was clipped by 7 bases and J by 0 bases; unmatched bases: 7. CDR3 coding DNA: TGCAGCGGAACTAGCGAGGGAAGCACAGATACGCAGTATTTT. It is translated as CSGTSEGSTDTQYF.

The rearrangement joins TRBV6-2 or TRBV6-3 to TRBJ1-5; D unclear. CDR3 length: 13 residues. Trimming cost V 6 bases and J 7 bases, with 13 bases left between them. CDR1 and CDR2 (germline): MNHEY, SVGEGT. For the CDR3, the DNA is TGTGCCAGCAGCCTCGTTATTGAACAGCCCCAGCATTTT. It specifies CASSLVIEQPQHF.

This clonotype showed up many times. CDR3 sequence: CASSTTWGQETQYF. The CDR3 DNA is TGTGCCAGCAGCACCACCTGGGGCCAAGAGACCCAGTACTTC. The gene calls are TRBV7-8 and TRBJ2-5; D gene ambiguous. This CDR3 spans 14 amino acids. Deletions cut 5 bases from V and 1 base from J, with 11 bases between. Germline V CDR1 and CDR2: SGHVS, FQNEAQ.

The gene calls are TRBV6-2 or TRBV6-3 and TRBJ1-2, with D possibly matching TRBD1 (5 bases). Trimming left V 2 bases short and J 4 bases short, with 14 bases between. Germline CDR1 and CDR2: MNHEY and SVGEGT. This CDR3 has 15 amino acids. DNA for the CDR3: TGTGCCAGCAGTTACCGACAGACAGACCCCTATGGCTACACCTTC. It specifies CASSYRQTDPYGYTF.

This clonotype turned up a few times. V and J are TRBV27 and TRBJ2-1; 11 bases agree with TRBD2. CDR3 length: 15 amino acids. The germline gives CDR1 MNHEY, CDR2 SMNVEV (reference sequence). The V segment lost 6 bases and the J segment 6 bases; nucleotides outside the gene matches: 7. The CDR3 coding sequence is TGTGCCAGCAGCGGGCTAGCGGGAGGTGTCAATGAGCAGTTCTTC. It encodes CASSGLAGGVNEQFF.

The chain has TRBV28 and TRBJ2-1; 9 nucleotides line up with TRBD2. The CDR3 totals 16 residues. Germline CDR1 and CDR2: MDHEN and SYDVKM. The V and J ends lost 2 bases and 7 bases, in that order; junction bases with no gene match: 9. CDR3 DNA: TGTGCCAGCAGTTTAGAGCGACTAGCGGCGGGGAATGAGCAGTTCTTC. Its translation is CASSLERLAAGNEQFF. The full variable domain, its missing parts supplied by reference TRBV28 and TRBJ2-1, is DVKVTQSSRYLVKRTGEKVFLECVQDMDHENMFWYRQDPGLGLRLIYFSYDVKMKEKGDIPEGYSVSREKKERFSLILESASTNQTSMYLCASSLERLAAGNEQFFGPGTRLTVL.

Only one count was recorded for this clonotype. The chain links TRBV14 to TRBJ2-5; 9 bases agree with TRBD1. Per germline, CDR1 SGHDN and CDR2 FVKESK. The CDR3 is 14 amino acids. The junction had 5 bases not matched to a gene; V was cut back by 4 bases and J by 5 bases. CDR3 sequence reads: CASSPYRGPETQYF. The CDR3 bases are TGTGCCAGCAGCCCTTACAGGGGGCCGGAGACCCAGTACTTC.

The chain carries TRBV2 and TRBJ2-7; 10 bases are shared with TRBD1. V was clipped by 7 bases and J by 6 bases; unmatched bases: 12. There are 15 residues in the CDR3. The V gene's germline CDR1 is SNHLY and CDR2 FYNNEI. The CDR3 DNA reads TGTGCCAGCAAGGGACCGGGACAGGGGTCTTCCGAGCAGTACGTC. Translation gives CASKGPGQGSSEQYV.

The gene calls are TRBV14 and TRBJ2-7; D is perhaps TRBD2 (6 bases). Per germline, CDR1 SGHDN and CDR2 FVKESK. This CDR3 region has 17 residues. The V end was cut by 1 base, the J end by 2 bases, with 18 bases between. CDR3 residues: CASSQAQKIRGTYEQYF. In nucleotides, the CDR3 is TGTGCCAGCAGCCAAGCCCAAAAGATACGGGGGACCTACGAGCAGTACTTC.

This clonotype was observed a handful of times. J is TRBJ2-1 and V is TRBV29-1; 8 nucleotides agree with TRBD2. The CDR3 has 13 residues. V lost 4 bases to trimming and J lost 7 bases; unmatched junction nucleotides: 6. The germline V gene has CDR1 SQVTM and CDR2 ANQGSEA. The CDR3 reads CSVGGRLMNEQFF. For the CDR3, the DNA is TGCAGCGTTGGCGGGAGGCTGATGAATGAGCAGTTCTTC.